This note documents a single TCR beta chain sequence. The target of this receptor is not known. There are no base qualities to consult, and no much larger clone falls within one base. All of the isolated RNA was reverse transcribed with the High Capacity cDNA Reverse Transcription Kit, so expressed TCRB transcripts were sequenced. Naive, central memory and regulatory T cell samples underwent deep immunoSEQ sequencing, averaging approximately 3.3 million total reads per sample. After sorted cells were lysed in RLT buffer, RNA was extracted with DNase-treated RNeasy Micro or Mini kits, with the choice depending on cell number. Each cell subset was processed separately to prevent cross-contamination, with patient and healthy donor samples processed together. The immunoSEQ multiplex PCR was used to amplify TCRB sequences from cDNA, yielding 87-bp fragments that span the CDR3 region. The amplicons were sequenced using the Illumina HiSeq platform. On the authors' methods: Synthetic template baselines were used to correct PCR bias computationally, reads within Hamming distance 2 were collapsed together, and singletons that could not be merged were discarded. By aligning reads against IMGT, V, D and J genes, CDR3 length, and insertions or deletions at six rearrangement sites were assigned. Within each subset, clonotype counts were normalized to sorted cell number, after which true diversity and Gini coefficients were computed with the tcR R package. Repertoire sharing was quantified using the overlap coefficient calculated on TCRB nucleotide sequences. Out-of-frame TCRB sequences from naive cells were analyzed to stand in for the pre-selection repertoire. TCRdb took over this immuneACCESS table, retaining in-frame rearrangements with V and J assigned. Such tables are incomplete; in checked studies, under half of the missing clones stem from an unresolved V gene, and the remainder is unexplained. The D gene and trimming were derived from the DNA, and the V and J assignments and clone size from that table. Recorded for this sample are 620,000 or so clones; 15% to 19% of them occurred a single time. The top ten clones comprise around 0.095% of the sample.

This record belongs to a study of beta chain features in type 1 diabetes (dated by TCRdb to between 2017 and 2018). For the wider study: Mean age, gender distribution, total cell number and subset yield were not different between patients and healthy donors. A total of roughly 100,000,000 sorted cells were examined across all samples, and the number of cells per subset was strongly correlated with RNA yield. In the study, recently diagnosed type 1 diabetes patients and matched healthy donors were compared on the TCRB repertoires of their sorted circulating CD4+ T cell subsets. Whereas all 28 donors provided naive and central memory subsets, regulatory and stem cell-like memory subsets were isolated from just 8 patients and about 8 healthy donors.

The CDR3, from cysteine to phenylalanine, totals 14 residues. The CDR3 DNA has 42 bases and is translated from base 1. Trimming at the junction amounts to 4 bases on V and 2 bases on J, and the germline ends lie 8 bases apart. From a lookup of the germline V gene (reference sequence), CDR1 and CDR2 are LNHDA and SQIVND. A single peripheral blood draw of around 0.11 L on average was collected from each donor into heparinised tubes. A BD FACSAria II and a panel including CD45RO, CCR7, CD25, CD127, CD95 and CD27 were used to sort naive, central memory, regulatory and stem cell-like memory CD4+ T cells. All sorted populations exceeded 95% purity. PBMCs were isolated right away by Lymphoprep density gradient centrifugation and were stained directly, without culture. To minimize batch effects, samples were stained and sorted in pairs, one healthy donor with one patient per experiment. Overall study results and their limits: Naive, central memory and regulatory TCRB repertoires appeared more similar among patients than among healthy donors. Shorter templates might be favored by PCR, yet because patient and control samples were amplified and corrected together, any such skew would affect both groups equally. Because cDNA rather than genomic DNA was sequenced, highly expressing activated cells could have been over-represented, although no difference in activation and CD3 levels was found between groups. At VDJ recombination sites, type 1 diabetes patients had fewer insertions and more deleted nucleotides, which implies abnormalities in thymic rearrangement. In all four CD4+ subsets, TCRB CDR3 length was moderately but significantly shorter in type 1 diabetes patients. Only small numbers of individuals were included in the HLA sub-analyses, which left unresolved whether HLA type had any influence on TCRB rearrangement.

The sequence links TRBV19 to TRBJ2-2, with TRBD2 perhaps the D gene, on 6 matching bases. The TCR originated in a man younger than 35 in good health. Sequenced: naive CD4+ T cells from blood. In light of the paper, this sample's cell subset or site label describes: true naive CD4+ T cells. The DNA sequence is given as TGTGCCAGTAGTAAGACTAGTAACACCGGGGAGCTGTTTTTT. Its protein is CASSKTSNTGELFF. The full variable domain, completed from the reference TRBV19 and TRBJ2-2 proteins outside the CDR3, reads DGGITQSPKYLFRKEGQNVTLSCEQNLNHDAMYWYRQDPGQGLRLIYYSQIVNDFQKGDIAEGYSVSREKKESFPLTVTSAQKNPTAFYLCASSKTSNTGELFFGEGSRLTVL.